This TCR beta chain was recorded in a study of Ad26.COV2.S vaccination and SARS-CoV-2 variants. Study observations and caveats: Spike-specific TCR breadth was greater after Ad26.COV2.S than placebo. Vaccinees reportedly had broad spike-specific CD8+ and CD4+ T cell responses.

The CDR3 contains 15 residues. Germline V gene sequence: CDR1 MNHEY, CDR2 SVGEGT. V lost 6 bases and J lost 6; bases outside the gene matches: 8. Profiled with immunoSEQ multiplex PCR; TCRdb holds only in-frame clones, not every one. Of some 460,000 clones in the sample, roughly nine tenths were seen once. As for this clone: Its specificity is not known.

Regarding treatment: 15 to 20 received Ad26.COV2.S at low or high dose, single or two shots; roughly 5 received placebo; per-sample allocation not given. The samples were gathered on day 63 after the first injection of vaccine or placebo. Cohort 1b enrolled adults aged 18-55 years in Boston. The J gene is TRBJ2-3, the V gene TRBV6-2 or TRBV6-3; 11 bases line up with TRBD2. The source is a person aged 18-65 years who received the Ad26.COV2.S COVID-19 vaccine or a placebo. The sequenced sample was peripheral blood, obtained in a trial of Ad26.COV2.S vaccine versus placebo. In nucleotides, the CDR3 is TGTGCCAGCAGCCCACTACTAGCGGGGGCTGATACGCAGTATTTT. Translated: CASSPLLAGADTQYF.